These 21 T cell receptor beta chains were sequenced from one sample in a study of shared clonotypes between healthy human individuals. Sequencing used immunoSEQ multiplex PCR; TCRdb keeps in-frame clones, though not all of them. Among some 2.1 million clones listed, 90% to 95% were seen once. The sample comprised naive CD4+ T cells sorted from blood. Stated subset: CD45RA+ positively selected. The receptors were gathered from a man aged 18 to 30 in good health.

V usage is TRBV6-5 and J usage is TRBJ1-2; 9 bases agree with TRBD1. CDR1 is MNHEY and CDR2 is SVGAGI in the germline V gene. The CDR3 is 14 amino acids. V shed 7 bases and J 4 bases; nucleotides not matched to a gene: 7. This chain's CDR3 is CASTRGTGFYGYTF. The CDR3 region has the DNA TGTGCCAGCACCCGGGGGACAGGGTTCTATGGCTACACCTTC.

This sequence joins TRBV30 and TRBJ1-1; 9 nucleotides match TRBD1. Trimming at V came to 2 bases and at J to 6 bases, leaving 4 bases not matched to a gene. Germline CDR1 reads GTSNPN; CDR2 reads SVGIG (reference sequence). The CDR3 consists of 13 residues. The CDR3 protein is CAWSLQGAAEAFF. The DNA of the CDR3 is TGTGCCTGGAGTCTACAGGGGGCGGCTGAAGCTTTCTTT.

The chain has TRBV4-1 and TRBJ2-2; D gene unclear. CDR1 is MGHRA and CDR2 is YSYEKL in the germline V gene. The CDR3 totals 17 residues. V dropped 1 base and J dropped 6 bases, with 18 bases sitting between them. CDR3 loop: CASSQASSAINAGELFF. In DNA form, the CDR3 reads TGCGCCAGCAGCCAAGCGTCGTCAGCAATTAATGCCGGGGAGCTGTTTTTT.

As regards this clone: Different DNA sequences within this sample yield the same CDR3. The rearrangement joins TRBV5-1 to TRBJ2-5, with 7 nucleotides matching TRBD1. The CDR3 loop spans 13 amino acids. In germline, CDR1 is SGHRS, CDR2 YFSETQ. The V gene end was trimmed by 2 bases and the J gene end by 5 bases; junction bases not matched to a gene: 3. CDR3 DNA sequence: TGCGCCAGCAGCTTAGGGGGCCCGGAGACCCAGTACTTC. Protein sequence: CASSLGGPETQYF.

J is TRBJ2-1 and V is TRBV9; TRBD2 matches 7 bases. J gave up 0 bases and V 2 bases, and 2 bases lay outside the gene matches. In germline, CDR1 is SGDLS, CDR2 YYNGEE. This CDR3 contains 15 residues. This CDR3 is CASSVSGHSYNEQFF. The CDR3 DNA reads TGTGCCAGCAGCGTTAGCGGGCACTCCTACAATGAGCAGTTCTTC.

The V call is TRBV2, the J call TRBJ1-4, with D perhaps matching TRBD1 (6 bases). Germline CDR1 reads SNHLY; CDR2 reads FYNNEI. This CDR3 has 15 amino acids. V was shortened by 4 bases and J by 0 bases, with 9 bases between the two germline ends. DNA for the CDR3: TGTGCCAGCAGTGCCTACAGGGCAACTAATGAAAAACTGTTTTTT. As protein: CASSAYRATNEKLFF.

This chain uses TRBV30 with TRBJ2-7; the D gene is possibly TRBD1 (6 bases). The CDR3 has 13 residues. From germline, CDR1 is GTSNPN and CDR2 SVGIG (reference sequence). Trimming cost V 3 bases and J 2 bases, with 11 bases left between them. CDR3 sequence (DNA): TGTGCCTGGAGCCAGGGGTTTCCCTACGAGCAGTACTTC. Amino acids: CAWSQGFPYEQYF.

This chain joins TRBV7-2 and TRBJ2-1, with 9 bases aligning to TRBD2. Germline V gene lookup returns CDR1 SGHTA and CDR2 FQGNSA. After removal of 5 bases from V and 4 bases from J, the junction contained 6 bases not matched to a gene. The CDR3 loop spans 15 amino acids. As DNA, the CDR3 is TGTGCCAGCAGCCTTAGCGGGAGCCCATACAATGAGCAGTTCTTC. It encodes CASSLSGSPYNEQFF.

The chain has TRBV5-1 and TRBJ1-1; perhaps TRBD1 as D (6 bases). Germline V lookup: CDR1 SGHRS, CDR2 YFSETQ. V lost 0 bases to trimming and J lost 0 bases, with 12 bases between them. This CDR3 has 16 amino acids. The CDR3 protein is CASSLDRVDVNTEAFF. The CDR3 region has the DNA TGCGCCAGCAGCTTGGACAGGGTTGACGTGAACACTGAAGCTTTCTTT.

The V call is TRBV28, the J call TRBJ1-2, with 9 nucleotides matching TRBD1. The CDR3 loop spans 14 amino acids. Germline V gives CDR1 MDHEN, CDR2 SYDVKM. V was clipped by 6 bases and J by 3 bases; unmatched bases: 5. Here the CDR3 reads CASSYRGRDYGYTF. DNA for the CDR3: TGTGCCAGCAGCTACAGGGGGCGCGACTATGGCTACACCTTC.

About this clone: The sample contains more than one DNA sequence encoding this CDR3. The CDR3 loop reads CASSLVSDTQYF. Written as DNA, the CDR3 is TGTGCCAGCAGCTTGGTTTCAGATACGCAGTATTTT. This chain links TRBV5-4 with TRBJ2-3; unclear D gene. The CDR3 loop spans 12 amino acids. Trimming left V 0 bases short and J 4 bases short, with 3 bases between. Germline V gene data show CDR1 as SGHNT and CDR2 as YYREEE (reference sequence).

This chain links TRBV7-2 with TRBJ2-3; 7 nucleotides match TRBD2. Germline V gives CDR1 SGHTA, CDR2 FQGNSA. V lost 5 bases, J lost 4 bases, and 9 bases stayed unmatched. CDR3 length: 15 residues. In DNA, the CDR3 is TGTGCCAGCAGCCCAGGACTAGTGCGCGCAGATACGCAGTATTTT. Translating it yields CASSPGLVRADTQYF.

For the CDR3, the DNA is TGTGCCAGCACCGGGGTGGTGGGCCTGGCGGGAACTGAAGCTTTCTTT. Protein: CASTGVVGLAGTEAFF. The chain recombines TRBV7-3 with TRBJ1-1; D is unclear. Germline CDR1 and CDR2: SGHTA and FQGTGA. The CDR3 contains 16 residues. V dropped 7 bases and J dropped 5 bases, with 23 bases sitting between them.

The chain joins TRBV5-1 to TRBJ2-7; the D gene is possibly TRBD2 (6 bases). This CDR3 is built from 12 residues. Trimming took off 3 bases at V and 6 bases at J, with 10 bases between the two ends. Germline lookup yields CDR1 SGHRS and CDR2 YFSETQ. CDR3 DNA sequence: TGCGCCAGCAGCTGGGGACTCGGCGAGCAGTACTTC. Its translation is CASSWGLGEQYF.

This chain connects TRBV6-1 to TRBJ2-7; 7 nucleotides agree with TRBD1. Germline CDR1 is MNHNS and CDR2 is SASEGT. This CDR3 has 16 residues. The V and J ends lost 3 bases and 2 bases, in that order; junction bases with no gene match: 10. Here the CDR3 DNA reads TGTGCCAGCAGTGAGCCCGACAGGGCACCTACCTACGAGCAGTACTTC. It translates to CASSEPDRAPTYEQYF.

V is TRBV6-5 and J is TRBJ1-1; D gene uncertain. Trimming cost V 6 bases and J 1 base, with 15 bases left between them. The germline CDR1 and CDR2 sequences are MNHEY and SVGAGI. The CDR3 is 15 residues long. The CDR3 bases are TGTGCCAGCAGACCACGAACCACAGCGAACACTGAAGCTTTCTTT. Protein: CASRPRTTANTEAFF.

This chain joins TRBV10-3 and TRBJ2-3; D possibly corresponds to TRBD2 (6 bases). This CDR3 is built from 15 residues. Germline values: CDR1 ENHRY, CDR2 SYGVKD. Between the trimmed V and J ends, which lost 3 bases and 5 bases, there was a span of 15 bases. Here the CDR3 DNA reads TGTGCCATCAGTGATCGTGGGAGGTGGGAAGATACGCAGTATTTT. The encoded protein is CAISDRGRWEDTQYF.

The V and J genes are TRBV6-6 and TRBJ2-6; no definite D call. The CDR3 loop spans 13 amino acids. Trimming took 0 bases from V and 3 from J, leaving 0 bases between them. CDR1 is MNHNY, CDR2 SVGAGI, per germline (reference sequence). CDR3 sequence: CASSYSGANVLTF. The DNA for the CDR3 is TGTGCCAGCAGTTACTCTGGGGCCAACGTCCTGACTTTC.

The V and J genes are TRBV4-1 and TRBJ2-7; 10 nucleotides match TRBD1. The germline CDR1 and CDR2 sequences are MGHRA and YSYEKL. The CDR3 has 14 residues. V dropped 3 bases and J dropped 6; count of bases not matched to a gene: 5. In DNA, the CDR3 is TGCGCCAGCAGCCAGACGGGACAGGGGTTCGAGCAGTACTTC. It encodes CASSQTGQGFEQYF.

The V call is TRBV6-6, the J call TRBJ2-7; 10 bases match TRBD1. Per the germline V gene, CDR1 is MNHNY and CDR2 is SVGAGI (reference sequence). The CDR3 covers 15 residues. V shed 0 bases and J 2 bases; nucleotides not matched to a gene: 1. The CDR3 is CASSYSTGGTYEQYF. The DNA of the CDR3 is TGTGCCAGCAGTTACTCGACAGGGGGCACCTACGAGCAGTACTTC.

V is TRBV5-4 and J is TRBJ1-5; D remains unclear. CDR1 is SGHNT and CDR2 is YYREEE in the germline V gene (reference sequence). The V gene lost 0 bases and the J gene lost 4 bases, with 5 bases spanning the gap. The CDR3 spans 13 residues. As DNA, the CDR3 is TGTGCCAGCAGCTTGGGGGAGAATCAGCCCCAGCATTTT. It yields the protein CASSLGENQPQHF.